Listed below are T cell receptor beta chains from one sample, sequenced in a study of blood T cell repertoires in COVID-19. TCRdb's table, derived via immunoSEQ multiplex PCR, lists solely in-frame clones and lacks some. The sample carries 60,000 to 75,000 clones, around four fifths recorded once. Sample: peripheral blood. The receptor source for this set is a human donor in a cohort sampled during active COVID-19. Each CDR3 is given with its conserved first and last residue. D genes are given only for firm matches. The size field is filled for only some rows; it gives once, few, many or a size class.

TRBJ2-1	NA	once	TRBV2	CASSRTEAIGGEQFF	TGTGCCAGCAGTCGAACGGAGGCCATAGGGGGTGAGCAGTTCTTC
TRBJ2-6	TRBD2	NA	TRBV15	CATSRPNGLGGSGANVLTF	TGTGCCACCAGCAGGCCCAACGGGTTGGGGGGGAGTGGGGCCAACGTCCTGACTTTC
TRBJ2-7	TRBD2	NA	TRBV3-1/TRBV3-2	CASSQGLAGDYEQYF	TGTGCCAGCAGCCAGGGACTAGCGGGGGATTACGAGCAGTACTTC
TRBJ1-1	TRBD1	NA	TRBV30	CACPRTGLEAFF	TGTGCCTGCCCACGGACAGGGCTTGAAGCTTTCTTT
TRBJ2-7	NA	NA	TRBV28	CASSSTGTRDTYEQYF	TGTGCCAGCAGCTCTACCGGGACACGAGATACCTACGAGCAGTACTTC
TRBJ2-7	NA	NA	TRBV12-3/TRBV12-4	CASQQGPRHEQYF	TGTGCCAGCCAACAGGGCCCCAGGCACGAGCAGTACTTC
TRBJ1-1	NA	NA	TRBV4-1	CASSQVGGPRNTEAFF	TGCGCCAGCAGCCAAGTTGGAGGGCCGCGGAACACTGAAGCTTTCTTT
TRBJ1-3	TRBD1	NA	TRBV5-1	CASSTGTENTIYF	TGCGCCAGCAGTACCGGGACAGAAAACACCATATATTTT
TRBJ2-1	TRBD2	NA	TRBV12-3/TRBV12-4	CASSLASQRGPLF	TGTGCCAGCAGTTTAGCGTCGCAGCGGGGCCCCCTCTTC
TRBJ2-1	TRBD2	few	TRBV9	CASSVELAAYNEQFF	TGTGCCAGCAGCGTAGAACTAGCGGCCTACAATGAGCAGTTCTTC
TRBJ1-2	NA	NA	TRBV2	CASSESVDYGYTF	TGTGCCAGCAGTGAGTCGGTGGACTATGGCTACACCTTC
TRBJ1-2	NA	NA	TRBV11-2	CASSSRISGRDGYTF	TGTGCCAGCAGCTCTAGGATCTCCGGGCGGGATGGCTACACCTTC
TRBJ1-1	NA	NA	TRBV3-1/TRBV3-2	CASSQFADTEAFF	TGTGCCAGCAGCCAATTCGCGGACACTGAAGCTTTCTTT
TRBJ1-1	NA	NA	TRBV19	CASTPLMVAAGTEAFF	TGTGCCAGTACCCCCCTTATGGTTGCGGCCGGCACTGAAGCTTTCTTT
TRBJ2-2	TRBD2	NA	TRBV7-6	CASSLVGGGRPTGELFF	TGTGCCAGCAGCTTAGTCGGGGGCGGGAGGCCCACCGGGGAGCTGTTTTTT
TRBJ2-2	NA	NA	TRBV29-1	CSVVVLGRENTGELFF	TGCAGCGTTGTAGTTCTCGGGCGGGAGAACACCGGGGAGCTGTTTTTT
TRBJ2-5	TRBD2	NA	TRBV4-2	CASSQGTSGRQETQYF	TGTGCCAGCAGCCAAGGGACTAGCGGGCGGCAAGAGACCCAGTACTTC
TRBJ2-7	TRBD1	NA	TRBV27	CASTLRVRGQGVYEQYF	TGTGCCAGCACTTTAAGGGTGAGGGGGCAGGGGGTATACGAGCAGTACTTC
TRBJ2-1	TRBD2	NA	TRBV2	CASSGLAGSYNEQFF	TGTGCCAGCAGCGGACTAGCGGGTAGCTACAATGAGCAGTTCTTC
TRBJ2-3	NA	NA	TRBV11-3	CASSSPGSDTQYF	TGTGCCAGCAGCTCGCCAGGGTCCGATACGCAGTATTTT
TRBJ2-1	NA	NA	TRBV3-1/TRBV3-2	CASSQFGTPHNEQFF	TGTGCCAGCAGCCAATTCGGGACTCCCCACAATGAGCAGTTCTTC
TRBJ1-5	TRBD1	few	TRBV7-8	CASSLLGGNSNQPQHF	TGTGCCAGCAGCTTGTTAGGGGGCAATAGCAATCAGCCCCAGCATTTT
TRBJ2-7	NA	NA	TRBV5-8	CASSPLAIYEQYF	TGTGCCAGCAGCCCGCTAGCTATCTACGAGCAGTACTTC
TRBJ1-1	NA	few	TRBV6-5	CASSYELGANTEAFF	TGTGCCAGCAGTTACGAGCTGGGGGCGAACACTGAAGCTTTCTTT
TRBJ2-5	TRBD2	NA	TRBV5-1	CASSLTGTSSRQYF	TGCGCCAGCAGCTTGACCGGGACTAGCAGTCGCCAGTACTTC
TRBJ1-1	NA	NA	TRBV5-5	CASSLGPGNTEAFF	TGTGCCAGCAGCTTGGGCCCCGGGAACACTGAAGCTTTCTTT
TRBJ1-5	NA	few	TRBV20-1	CSASGGGRETYNQPQHF	TGCAGTGCTAGTGGGGGGGGCAGGGAAACCTACAATCAGCCCCAGCATTTT
TRBJ1-3	NA	NA	TRBV6-2/TRBV6-3	CASSYRTGRNTIYF	TGTGCCAGCAGTTACAGAACAGGACGAAACACCATATATTTT
TRBJ2-1	TRBD1	NA	TRBV12-3/TRBV12-4	CASSLGTGSEQFF	TGTGCCAGCAGTTTAGGGACAGGTAGTGAGCAGTTCTTC
TRBJ1-4	NA	NA	TRBV10-3	CAISEVGRPEKLFF	TGTGCCATCAGTGAGGTTGGCCGTCCCGAAAAACTGTTTTTT
TRBJ2-7	TRBD2	NA	TRBV10-1	CASSALAEAYEQYF	TGCGCCAGCAGTGCCCTAGCGGAGGCCTACGAGCAGTACTTC
TRBJ2-3	NA	NA	TRBV5-6	CASSPGQGASGSRTDTQYF	TGTGCCAGCAGCCCTGGACAGGGGGCTAGCGGGAGCCGGACAGATACGCAGTATTTT
TRBJ1-2	NA	few	TRBV12-3/TRBV12-4	CASSLVDYGYTF	TGTGCCAGCAGTTTAGTAGACTATGGCTACACCTTC
TRBJ2-5	NA	NA	TRBV2	CASMGTGGTQYF	TGTGCCAGCATGGGAACCGGGGGGACCCAGTACTTC
TRBJ1-3	NA	once	TRBV7-9	CASSLGGVNSGNTIYF	TGTGCCAGCAGCTTAGGCGGAGTTAACTCTGGAAACACCATATATTTT
TRBJ1-5	NA	few	TRBV30	CAWSVRGGYSNQPQHF	TGTGCCTGGAGTGTACGGGGGGGCTATAGCAATCAGCCCCAGCATTTT
TRBJ1-5	NA	few	TRBV4-2	CASSQDPPGLYSNQPQHF	TGTGCCAGCAGCCAAGACCCTCCAGGGCTTTATAGCAATCAGCCCCAGCATTTT
TRBJ1-1	TRBD1	NA	TRBV29-1	CSVAQGAEAFF	TGCAGCGTTGCTCAGGGGGCTGAAGCTTTCTTT
TRBJ1-3	NA	NA	TRBV19	CASTQRGRGEGNTIYF	TGTGCCAGTACCCAACGAGGCAGGGGAGAAGGAAACACCATATATTTT
TRBJ2-3	TRBD2	once	TRBV30	CAWSATQRGGRNTQYF	TGTGCCTGGAGCGCCACCCAGCGGGGGGGCCGAAATACGCAGTATTTT